These T cell receptor beta chains were read from a single sample in a study of T cell responses to AZD1222 COVID-19 vaccine. The table came from immunoSEQ multiplex PCR; TCRdb's copy has only in-frame clones and leaves some out. The sample lists about 120,000 clones, roughly nine tenths occurring once. The sequences come from peripheral blood, collected on day 0 of AZD1222 vaccination. These receptors were obtained from an adult in good health. The CDR3 runs from the conserved cysteine through the conserved F or W. D genes are given only for firm matches. Clone size is shown for a subset of rows, as once, few, many or a class of expanded clone.

size	J	D	V	CDR3	DNA
.	TRBJ2-5	TRBD2	TRBV11-2	CASSLEGRGGETQYF	TGTGCCAGCAGCTTAGAAGGGAGGGGAGGAGAGACCCAGTACTTC
.	TRBJ2-3	.	TRBV28	CASSLKRDTQYF	TGTGCCAGCAGTTTAAAGAGAGATACGCAGTATTTT
.	TRBJ1-5	.	TRBV30	CAWTPGEGQPQHF	TGTGCCTGGACCCCAGGGGAGGGTCAGCCCCAGCATTTT
.	TRBJ1-4	.	TRBV2	CASRAGLVGKLFF	TGTGCCAGCAGGGCAGGGTTGGTGGGAAAACTGTTTTTT
.	TRBJ1-2	.	TRBV14	CASSQGPPTGGYTF	TGTGCCAGCAGCCAGGGACCCCCCACAGGGGGCTACACCTTC
.	TRBJ2-3	.	TRBV20-1	CSEGLADTQYF	TGCAGCGAGGGTCTCGCAGATACGCAGTATTTT
.	TRBJ2-1	.	TRBV6-5	CASSFPGLYNEQFF	TGTGCCAGCAGTTTCCCGGGACTTTACAATGAGCAGTTCTTC
.	TRBJ1-2	.	TRBV30	CAWSDWARNDYTF	TGTGCCTGGAGCGATTGGGCAAGAAACGACTACACCTTC
once	TRBJ1-2	.	TRBV10-2	CASNPSELYGYTF	TGCGCCAGCAACCCGTCAGAGCTCTATGGCTACACCTTC
.	TRBJ2-2	.	TRBV7-2	CASSLAAPSTGELFF	TGTGCCAGCAGCTTAGCGGCCCCTTCCACCGGGGAGCTGTTTTTT
.	TRBJ2-7	TRBD2	TRBV6-5	CASRDLAGGYQYF	TGTGCCAGCAGGGACCTAGCGGGAGGATATCAGTACTTC
.	TRBJ1-6	TRBD1	TRBV27	CASSPIFGTGDSPLHF	TGTGCCAGCAGTCCGATCTTTGGGACAGGGGATTCACCTCTCCACTTT
.	TRBJ1-1	.	TRBV27	CASNPIDSTEAFF	TGTGCCAGCAACCCCATCGACAGCACTGAAGCTTTCTTT
once	TRBJ1-3	.	TRBV18	CASSPISQNTIYF	TGTGCCAGCTCACCGATATCACAGAACACCATATATTTT
.	TRBJ2-7	TRBD2	TRBV7-9	CASSPLLAGAAEQYF	TGTGCCAGCAGCCCTCTCCTAGCGGGAGCCGCCGAGCAGTACTTC